The rows below give T cell receptor beta chains drawn from one sample of a study of T cell responses to AZD1222 COVID-19 vaccine. Here immunoSEQ multiplex PCR was the method, and the copy in TCRdb shows in-frame clones only, minus some. The data show under 150,000 clones, approximately 90% seen once. Sequencing was performed on peripheral blood, taken on day 0 of MenACWY control vaccination. Receptors were obtained from an adult in good health. CDR3s include the opening cysteine and the closing phenylalanine or tryptophan. D genes are given only for firm matches.

TRBD2	TRBV5-1	TRBJ2-1	TGCGCCAGCAGCCAGACTAGCGGGAGGGGGGATGAGCAGTTCTTC	CASSQTSGRGDEQFF
TRBD1	TRBV6-1	TRBJ1-2	TGTGCCAGCAGTGAAGGGCCCCAGGGGGCACTTGGCTACACCTTC	CASSEGPQGALGYTF
-	TRBV5-1	TRBJ1-2	TGCGCCAGCAGCATGGACAGCCCCTATGGCTACACCTTC	CASSMDSPYGYTF
TRBD2	TRBV3-1/TRBV3-2	TRBJ2-1	TGTGCCAGCAGCCGGTTATCGGGACTAGCGTCCTCCTACAATGAGCAGTTCTTC	CASSRLSGLASSYNEQFF
-	TRBV4-1	TRBJ2-6	TGCGCCAGCAGCCAAGACCTGCAGGGGAGGGGGGCCAACGTCCTGACTTTC	CASSQDLQGRGANVLTF
-	TRBV30	TRBJ2-1	TGTGCCTGGAGGGGAAACGCCTACAATGAGCAGTTCTTC	CAWRGNAYNEQFF
TRBD1	TRBV7-9	TRBJ1-1	TGTGCCAGCAGCTTAGCCCCACAGGGGACCACTGAAGCTTTCTTT	CASSLAPQGTTEAFF
TRBD1	TRBV29-1	TRBJ1-1	TGCAGCGTTGCTGGACAGGCCTTGAACACTGAAGCTTTCTTT	CSVAGQALNTEAFF
-	TRBV30	TRBJ1-3	TGTGCCTGGAGAGTCGACGGGGGATACTACTCTGGAAACACCATATATTTT	CAWRVDGGYYSGNTIYF
TRBD1	TRBV4-3	TRBJ2-1	TGCGCCAGCAGTCATAGACAGGGAGCTAATGAGCAGTTCTTC	CASSHRQGANEQFF
TRBD2	TRBV30	TRBJ2-1	TGTGCCTGGAGTGTAGGCCTAGCGGGACTTAATGAGCAGTTCTTC	CAWSVGLAGLNEQFF
-	TRBV29-1	TRBJ2-7	TGCAGCGTTGGGACCGGAACCTACGAGCAGTACTTC	CSVGTGTYEQYF
TRBD1	TRBV9	TRBJ2-1	TGTGCCAGCAGCGTAGTGGGACAGGGGGCGAGCGAGCAGTTCTTC	CASSVVGQGASEQFF
TRBD1	TRBV7-9	TRBJ2-5	TGTGCCAGCAGCTTACAGGGGGCCGGTTTTGAGACCCAGTACTTC	CASSLQGAGFETQYF
-	TRBV9	TRBJ2-1	TGTGCCAGCAGTATCAGGGGACCGCAAGTCACGGGGCGGGACAATGAGCAGTTCTTC	CASSIRGPQVTGRDNEQFF
-	TRBV7-3	TRBJ2-1	TGTGCCAGCAGCTTATCAGGCAATGAGCAGTTCTTC	CASSLSGNEQFF